Listed below are T cell receptor beta chains from one sample, sequenced in a study of response to subunit inactivated influenza vaccine. TCRdb re-analysed the RT-PCR reads in MiXCR, keeping a single row per CDR3 protein. This sample carries under 550,000 distinct CDR3 sequences, 6% to 9% of them seen once, and the ten largest clones take approximately 12%. The sample in question was PBMCs from blood, obtained around 25 months after vaccination. Source of these receptors: a man between 50 and 75 years old who received an inactivated influenza vaccine. CDR3s include the opening cysteine and the closing phenylalanine or tryptophan. A D gene is named only where the DNA matches it firmly. Not all rows give a size; the values are once, few, many and, for expanded clones, a class.

len	v_gene	abundance	j_gene	d_gene	CDR3aa	CDR3nt
15	TRBV3-1	many	TRBJ2-1	TRBD2	CASSQFLAEYNEQFF	TGTGCCAGCAGCCAATTCCTAGCGGAGTACAATGAGCAGTTCTTC
15	TRBV7-2	many	TRBJ2-5	TRBD2	CASSWTSGGQETQYF	TGTGCCAGCAGCTGGACTAGCGGGGGGCAAGAGACCCAGTACTTC
13	TRBV30	-	TRBJ2-1	-	CAWSIGTYNEQFF	TGTGCCTGGAGTATCGGGACCTACAATGAGCAGTTCTTC
12	TRBV20-1	-	TRBJ1-2	-	CSASEDSYGYTF	TGCAGTGCTAGTGAGGACAGCTATGGCTACACCTTC
13	TRBV12-3/TRBV12-4	few	TRBJ2-5	-	CASSFQESGTQYF	TGTGCCAGCAGTTTTCAGGAGAGTGGGACCCAGTACTTC
16	TRBV20-1	few	TRBJ2-1	TRBD2	CSASAQAGGFYNEQFF	TGCAGTGCTAGTGCCCAAGCGGGAGGGTTCTACAATGAGCAGTTCTTC
15	TRBV5-5	-	TRBJ2-2	-	CASRTGPMNTGELFF	TGTGCCAGCAGGACCGGGCCCATGAACACCGGGGAGCTGTTTTTT
15	TRBV20-1	few	TRBJ2-1	TRBD2	CSAQGLVQTYNEQFF	TGCAGTGCACAAGGACTAGTCCAGACCTACAATGAGCAGTTCTTC
16	TRBV4-3	-	TRBJ2-6	-	CASSQGHLSGANVLTF	TGCGCCAGCAGCCAAGGACACCTCTCTGGGGCCAACGTCCTGACTTTC
15	TRBV3-1	many	TRBJ2-1	-	CASSQDRGEWNEQFF	TGTGCCAGCAGCCAAGATCGAGGGGAGTGGAATGAGCAGTTCTTC
17	TRBV20-1	-	TRBJ2-1	TRBD2	CSAPKGVWTSGDNEQFF	TGCAGTGCTCCAAAAGGGGTATGGACTAGCGGAGACAATGAGCAGTTCTTC
15	TRBV6-1	few	TRBJ2-5	TRBD1	CASSVPGQGKETQYF	TGTGCCAGCAGTGTTCCGGGACAGGGGAAAGAGACCCAGTACTTC
15	TRBV29-1	many	TRBJ2-1	TRBD2	CSVGPKAGGLNEQFF	TGCAGCGTGGGCCCCAAAGCGGGGGGGCTTAATGAGCAGTTCTTC
17	TRBV12-3/TRBV12-4	many	TRBJ2-3	TRBD2	CASSTGTSGRMTDTQYF	TGTGCCAGCAGTACCGGGACTAGCGGGAGAATGACAGATACGCAGTATTTT
14	TRBV5-1	few	TRBJ2-7	TRBD1	CASSLEDRAYEQYF	TGCGCCAGCAGCTTGGAGGACAGGGCTTACGAGCAGTACTTC
15	TRBV3-1	-	TRBJ2-1	-	CASSQSSSSYNEQFF	TGTGCCAGCAGCCAGTCCTCTAGCTCCTACAATGAGCAGTTCTTC
14	TRBV5-1	-	TRBJ1-1	-	CASSSFEGGTEAFF	TGCGCCAGCAGCTCCTTTGAGGGAGGAACTGAAGCTTTCTTT
15	TRBV2	-	TRBJ1-5	-	CASTNGGGVNQPQHF	TGTGCCAGCACTAACGGGGGTGGAGTAAATCAGCCCCAGCATTTT
19	TRBV6-2/TRBV6-3	-	TRBJ2-3	TRBD1	CASSYNRDRVSQSTDTQYF	TGTGCCAGCAGTTACAACCGCGACAGGGTATCCCAAAGCACAGATACGCAGTATTTT
15	TRBV4-3	-	TRBJ1-1	-	CASSQDPHRATEAFF	TGCGCCAGCAGCCAAGATCCGCACCGGGCCACTGAAGCTTTCTTT
14	TRBV9	many	TRBJ2-1	TRBD2	CASSAGGGDNEQFF	TGTGCCAGCAGCGCAGGTGGGGGGGACAATGAGCAGTTCTTC
14	TRBV19	-	TRBJ2-1	-	CASSYRGEYNEQFF	TGTGCCAGTAGTTATAGGGGAGAGTACAATGAGCAGTTCTTC
15	TRBV6-5	-	TRBJ1-6	-	CASSYSVTLDSPLHF	TGTGCCAGCAGTTACTCAGTTACTTTGGATTCACCCCTCCACTTT
16	TRBV2	-	TRBJ1-1	TRBD1	CASSERLRQGRAEAFF	TGTGCCAGCAGTGAAAGGTTGAGACAGGGTCGCGCTGAAGCTTTCTTT
14	TRBV20-1	few	TRBJ2-7	-	CSARVHGKHYEQYF	TGCAGTGCTAGAGTCCATGGGAAACACTACGAGCAGTACTTC
18	TRBV20-1	few	TRBJ2-1	TRBD2	CCASQPGLAGESYNEQFF	TGCTGTGCTTCTCAACCGGGACTAGCGGGGGAGTCCTACAATGAGCAGTTCTTC
15	TRBV3-1	-	TRBJ2-2	TRBD2	CASSPRSGGAGELFF	TGTGCCAGCAGCCCTCGGAGCGGGGGGGCCGGGGAGCTGTTTTTT
14	TRBV21-1	-	TRBJ2-6	-	CASIPGDGANVLTF	TGTGCCAGCATACCAGGGGATGGGGCCAACGTCCTGACTTTC
15	TRBV12-3/TRBV12-4	-	TRBJ2-7	TRBD1	CASSPRDRVTTEQYF	TGTGCCAGCAGTCCCCGGGACAGGGTCACTACCGAGCAGTACTTC
14	TRBV4-3	few	TRBJ2-1	-	CASSQAAGSGEQFF	TGCGCCAGCAGCCAAGCGGCCGGGAGCGGTGAGCAGTTCTTC
13	TRBV5-1	few	TRBJ2-5	-	CASSRSGGETQYF	TGCGCCAGCAGTCGTTCGGGGGGCGAGACCCAGTACTTC
15	TRBV9	few	TRBJ2-3	-	CASSVGTTSTDTQYF	TGTGCCAGCAGCGTAGGTACGACTAGCACAGATACGCAGTATTTT
16	TRBV15	many	TRBJ2-7	TRBD1	CATSRGQDRGLNQQYF	TGTGCCACCAGCAGAGGCCAGGACAGGGGGCTGAATCAGCAGTACTTC
13	TRBV7-3	-	TRBJ1-1	-	CASSFERGAEAFF	TGTGCCAGCAGCTTCGAAAGAGGGGCTGAAGCTTTCTTT
18	TRBV11-2	many	TRBJ2-7	TRBD2	CASSLVNYGTSGFYEQYF	TGTGCCAGCAGCTTAGTAAATTACGGGACTAGCGGCTTTTACGAGCAGTACTTC
15	TRBV12-5	many	TRBJ2-2	-	CASGLSAGNTGELFF	TGTGCTAGTGGTTTGTCGGCGGGAAACACCGGGGAGCTGTTTTTT
15	TRBV5-1	-	TRBJ2-2	-	CASSSKVLDTGELFF	TGCGCCAGCAGCTCCAAGGTTTTGGACACCGGGGAGCTGTTTTTT
15	TRBV20-1	few	TRBJ1-6	-	CSAGGAASYNSPLHF	TGCAGTGCCGGCGGGGCCGCCTCCTATAATTCACCCCTCCACTTT
12	TRBV29-1	many	TRBJ2-7	-	CSGGQSSYEQYF	TGCAGCGGTGGACAGAGCTCCTACGAGCAGTACTTC
16	TRBV4-3	few	TRBJ2-3	-	CASSQDMRVYTDTQYF	TGCGCCAGCAGCCAAGATATGCGGGTCTACACAGATACGCAGTATTTT
17	TRBV3-1	few	TRBJ2-1	TRBD1	CASSQASGQGARNEQFF	TGTGCCAGCAGCCAAGCTTCCGGACAGGGGGCAAGGAATGAGCAGTTCTTC
16	TRBV7-2	few	TRBJ2-5	TRBD1	CASSAVGQGWIETQYF	TGTGCCAGCAGCGCAGTGGGACAGGGTTGGATCGAGACCCAGTACTTC
15	TRBV20-1	many	TRBJ2-3	-	CSARDRGRGTDTQYF	TGCAGTGCTAGAGATCGAGGCAGGGGCACAGATACGCAGTATTTT
15	TRBV7-9	many	TRBJ2-1	TRBD1	CASSSDRGPYNEQFF	TGTGCCAGCAGCTCCGACAGGGGACCCTACAATGAGCAGTTCTTC
15	TRBV20-1	many	TRBJ2-3	TRBD2	CSASGAGGLTDTQYF	TGCAGTGCTAGCGGAGCGGGAGGGCTCACAGATACGCAGTATTTT